These 30 T cell receptor beta chains were sequenced from one sample in a study of molecular identifiers for immune sequencing clone quantification. TCRdb reprocessed the PCR reads with MiXCR, giving one entry per CDR3 protein. The table includes approximately 680,000 distinct CDR3 sequences, about 25% detected once. Source material: naive CD8+ T cells from blood, with Jurkat cell RNA spiked in. Sample subset: FACS-sorted CD8+CD4-CCR7+CD45RA+ naive T cells. These receptor sequences come from a human donor in good health. Some libraries in this study had Jurkat cell RNA spiked in.

This clonotype was seen many times. V gene TRBV4-3 combines with J gene TRBJ2-3, with D perhaps matching TRBD2 (5 bases). The CDR3 contains 15 residues. CDR1 and CDR2 from the germline V gene are LGHNA and YSLEER. Trimming removed 0 bases at V and 5 bases at J, with 12 bases between. The DNA for the CDR3 is TGCGCCAGCAGCCAAGATAGCGAGATCATAGATACGCAGTATTTT. It yields the protein CASSQDSEIIDTQYF.

CDR3 sequence: CASSLVQANTEAFF. The CDR3 DNA is TGTGCCAGCAGTTTAGTACAGGCCAACACTGAAGCTTTCTTT. The V call is TRBV28, the J call TRBJ1-1; D might be TRBD1 (5 bases). CDR3 length equals 14 residues. V was clipped by 2 bases and J by 2 bases, with 9 bases between them. Germline V gene lookup returns CDR1 MDHEN and CDR2 SYDVKM. Using reference TRBV28 and TRBJ1-1 for the parts outside the CDR3, the full variable domain is DVKVTQSSRYLVKRTGEKVFLECVQDMDHENMFWYRQDPGLGLRLIYFSYDVKMKEKGDIPEGYSVSREKKERFSLILESASTNQTSMYLCASSLVQANTEAFFGQGTRLTVV.

Note on this clonotype: A much larger clonotype is one base distant, so this may be a read error. This CDR3 is missing its conserved last phenylalanine or tryptophan, likely due to a read error. This sequence joins TRBV29-1 and TRBJ2-1; D possibly corresponds to TRBD2 (5 bases). The CDR3 covers 11 residues. V gave up 3 bases and J gave up 7 bases, with 7 bases separating them. Germline-derived CDR1 and CDR2 are SQVTM and ANQGSEA. This CDR3 reads CSVEPGNEQFL. CDR3 nucleotides: TGCAGCGTTGAGCCGGGGAATGAGCAGTTCCTC.

This clonotype has more than one count but fewer than ten. The chain couples TRBV4-1 to TRBJ2-7; tentatively, D is TRBD1 (5 bases). Germline CDR1 is MGHRA and CDR2 is YSYEKL. Trimming removed 0 bases at V and 5 bases at J, with 14 bases between. The CDR3 consists of 15 residues. CDR3 nucleotide sequence: TGCGCCAGCAGCCAAGATCTGGGGCTTATGGACGAGCAGTACTTC. Protein sequence: CASSQDLGLMDEQYF.

This clonotype has a handful of counts. The V and J genes are TRBV4-3 and TRBJ1-6; 7 nucleotides agree with TRBD1. The CDR3 extends over 15 amino acids. CDR1 is LGHNA, CDR2 YSLEER, per germline. Trimming took 4 bases from V and 9 from J; bases not matched to a gene: 9. CDR3 protein: CASSPGTAITSPLHF. The CDR3 DNA follows: TGCGCCAGCAGCCCCGGGACAGCAATAACTTCACCCCTCCACTTT.

For this clonotype: One end of the junction does not line up with germline, which may come from a read error. The chain has TRBV24-1 and TRBJ1-5; D call uncertain. Germline V gives CDR1 KGHDR, CDR2 SFDVKD. The CDR3 consists of 14 residues. The CDR3 here is CATSGQNSNQPQHF. CDR3 bases: TGCGCCACCAGTGGTCAAAATAGCAATCAGCCCCAGCATTTT.

A remark on this clonotype: A junction end diverges from the germline sequence, so it may reflect a read error. The J gene is TRBJ2-5, the V gene TRBV7-6; 7 bases agree with TRBD2. This CDR3 contains 14 residues. Germline CDR1 and CDR2: SGHVS and FNYEAQ. CDR3: CASSLTAGKETQHF. The CDR3 DNA reads as TGTGCCAGCAGCTTAACAGCGGGGAAAGAGACCCAGCACTTC.

This clonotype was seen ten or more times. This chain links TRBV4-1 with TRBJ2-7, with 11 nucleotides matching TRBD2. Germline loops: CDR1 MGHRA, CDR2 YSYEKL. The CDR3 runs to 18 residues. The ends lost 5 bases at V and 1 base at J; junction bases unmatched: 13. The CDR3 reads CASSVILAGDQISYEQYF. The CDR3, as DNA: TGCGCCAGCAGCGTGATACTAGCGGGGGACCAAATTTCCTACGAGCAGTACTTC.

This clonotype was seen many times. This chain links TRBV4-1 with TRBJ1-1; D is ambiguous. The V gene's germline CDR1 is MGHRA and CDR2 YSYEKL. The length of the CDR3 is 15 residues. Trimming shortened V by 3 bases and J by 0 bases, and 11 bases separated the two germline ends. CDR3: CASSQSLGLNTEAFF. The CDR3 DNA reads TGCGCCAGCAGCCAGTCTTTAGGGTTGAACACTGAAGCTTTCTTT.

Worth noting for this clonotype: A read error is possible here, since a much larger clone lies one base away. The chain has TRBV4-1 and TRBJ2-5; 10 bases line up with TRBD2. The CDR3 runs 16 residues. CDR1 and CDR2 from the germline V gene are MGHRA and YSYEKL. CDR3 coding DNA: TGCGCCAGCAGCCAAGTTGTAGCGGGGGGCCAAGAGGCCCAGTACTTC. Protein sequence: CASSQVVAGGQEAQYF.

This clonotype was seen only a few times. The chain links TRBV19 to TRBJ2-1; D not certain. CDR3 length: 15 residues. Germline V gives CDR1 LNHDA, CDR2 SQIVND (reference sequence). Trimming removed 1 base from V and 5 bases from J, with 12 bases in between. CDR3 residues: CASSIVGQQNNEQFF. Here the CDR3 DNA reads TGTGCCAGTAGTATAGTTGGGCAGCAGAACAATGAGCAGTTCTTC.

The J gene is TRBJ2-5, the V gene TRBV14; 9 bases map to TRBD1. The germline gives CDR1 SGHDN, CDR2 FVKESK. J lost 1 base, V lost 4 bases, and 4 bases had no gene match. The CDR3 extends over 15 amino acids. The chain's CDR3 is CASSPGQGSQETQYF. CDR3 DNA: TGTGCCAGCAGCCCGGGACAGGGTTCCCAAGAGACCCAGTACTTC.

The rearrangement uses TRBV27 and TRBJ2-5; the D gene is possibly TRBD1 (6 bases). CDR1 and CDR2 from the germline V gene are MNHEY and SMNVEV (reference sequence). V was shortened by 6 bases and J by 5 bases, with 19 bases between the two germline ends. This CDR3 has 15 residues. DNA of the CDR3: TGTGCCAGCAGATTAACAGGGACCCTGTTCGAGACCCAGTACTTC. Its translation is CASRLTGTLFETQYF.

This clonotype was counted only a few times. This chain links TRBV18 with TRBJ1-1, with a weak D call TRBD1 (6 bases). The germline CDR1 and CDR2 sequences are KGHSH and LQKENI. This CDR3 has 18 amino acids. V lost 5 bases to trimming and J lost 3 bases, with 25 bases between them. The CDR3 loop is CASSFLSAGGERDTEAFF. The CDR3 DNA reads TGTGCCAGCTCATTTCTTTCTGCGGGGGGCGAAAGGGACACTGAAGCTTTCTTT.

This chain connects TRBV4-1 to TRBJ2-7; possible D gene TRBD1, 6 bases. The CDR3 is 15 amino acids. Trimming pared 1 base from V and 5 bases from J, leaving 15 bases between. The germline V gene has CDR1 MGHRA and CDR2 YSYEKL. The CDR3 sequence is CASSQAQGQTHEQYF. DNA for the CDR3: TGCGCCAGCAGCCAAGCCCAGGGACAAACCCACGAGCAGTACTTC.

This clonotype was seen many times. V and J are TRBV2 and TRBJ1-2, with D maybe TRBD1 (5 bases). Germline-derived CDR1 and CDR2 are SNHLY and FYNNEI. This CDR3 region has 11 residues. Trimming took 6 bases from V and 8 from J, leaving 10 bases between them. The CDR3: CASRRDWGYTF. CDR3 nucleotide sequence: TGTGCCAGCAGAAGGGACTGGGGCTACACCTTC.

As regards this clonotype: A read error may be the cause here, since a much bigger clone is one base away. The gene calls are TRBV7-3 and TRBJ2-7; 7 bases map to TRBD2. CDR3 length equals 15 residues. Per germline, CDR1 SGHTA and CDR2 FQGTGA. The CDR3 loop reads CASGFLGGGWAEQYF. In DNA form, the CDR3 reads TGTGCCAGCGGCTTTCTCGGCGGGGGTTGGGCCGAGCAGTACTTC.

The chain recombines TRBV4-3 with TRBJ1-4; possible D gene TRBD1, 5 bases. The CDR3 covers 15 residues. The V end was cut by 0 bases, the J end by 4 bases, with 9 bases between. Germline-derived CDR1 and CDR2 are LGHNA and YSLEER. The CDR3 region has the DNA TGCGCCAGCAGCCAAGAGTCCAGGGATAATGAAAAACTGTTTTTT. This codes for CASSQESRDNEKLFF.

Note on this clonotype: One base away lies a much larger clone, so this may be a sequencing read error. The CDR3 does not close with the conserved phenylalanine or tryptophan, likely indicating a read error. The chain recombines TRBV4-1 with TRBJ1-1, with TRBD1 identical over 8 bases. This CDR3 region has 17 residues. Germline V CDR1 and CDR2: MGHRA, YSYEKL. V trimming: 2 bases; J trimming: 0 bases; junction bases outside the gene matches: 8. For the CDR3, the DNA is TGCGCCAGCAGCCAACAGGGGGCGGCTGGACTGAACACTGAAGCTTTCTCT. Translating gives CASSQQGAAGLNTEAFS.

This clonotype was counted between two and nine times. The V and J genes are TRBV27 and TRBJ2-7, with 9 nucleotides matching TRBD1. CDR1 is MNHEY, CDR2 SMNVEV, per germline (reference sequence). The junction had 10 bases not matched to a gene; V was cut back by 7 bases and J by 3 bases. The length of the CDR3 is 15 residues. In DNA, the CDR3 is TGTGCCAGCACCCCCGGGGGACAGGGCGTCTACGAGCAGTACTTC. Its translation is CASTPGGQGVYEQYF.

A word on this clonotype: A single base separates this from a much larger clone, so it may be a read error. The chain couples TRBV5-4 to TRBJ2-2; 7 bases agree with TRBD2. CDR1 and CDR2 from the germline V gene are SGHNT and YYREEE (reference sequence). The CDR3 loop spans 14 amino acids. CDR3 DNA sequence: TGTGCCGGCAGGAGCGGGATCGACACCGGGGAGCTGTTTTTT. Translated, it gives CAGRSGIDTGELFF.

Regarding this clonotype: The conserved phenylalanine or tryptophan is not found at the CDR3 terminus, so this likely reflects a read error. The genes are TRBV7-9 and TRBJ1-1; D is undetermined. The CDR3 spans 14 residues. CDR1 and CDR2 (germline): SEHNR, FQNEAQ (reference sequence). V was clipped by 0 bases and J by 4 bases, with 9 bases between them. CDR3 region: CASSLAVGITEAFL. The CDR3 bases are TGTGCCAGCAGCTTAGCTGTCGGTATCACTGAAGCTTTCCTT.

This clonotype has ten or more counts. This chain connects TRBV20-1 to TRBJ2-7; 9 nucleotides match TRBD2. CDR3 length: 13 residues. Per germline, CDR1 DFQATT and CDR2 SNEGSKA (reference sequence). J was trimmed by 3 bases and V by 7 bases; bases with no gene match: 7. CDR3 residues: CSGRLAADYEQYF. The DNA of the CDR3 is TGCAGTGGGAGACTAGCGGCTGACTACGAGCAGTACTTC.

This clonotype showed up just a few times. This chain connects TRBV4-1 to TRBJ2-1, with TRBD2 matching over 12 bases. In germline, CDR1 is MGHRA, CDR2 YSYEKL. The length of the CDR3 is 16 residues. The V segment lost 1 base and the J segment 8 bases; nucleotides outside the gene matches: 6. The CDR3 DNA is TGCGCCAGCAGCCAAGTGCGACTAGCGGGAGTAGATGAGCAGTTCTTC. It specifies CASSQVRLAGVDEQFF.

This clonotype showed up many times. The chain links TRBV5-1 to TRBJ2-7, with a tentative D call TRBD1 (6 bases). The CDR3 is made up of 15 amino acids. V lost 4 bases, J lost 3 bases, and 17 bases lay in between. Germline CDR1 is SGHRS and CDR2 is YFSETQ. The CDR3 DNA sequence: TGCGCCAGCAGCCCCGCCCAGGGGATTAACTACGAGCAGTACTTC. Encoded protein: CASSPAQGINYEQYF.

This chain connects TRBV4-2 to TRBJ2-5; D perhaps matches TRBD2 (6 bases). The V gene's germline CDR1 is LGHNA and CDR2 YNFKEQ. Trimming took 1 base from V and 0 from J, leaving 21 bases between them. This CDR3 spans 19 amino acids. The CDR3 nucleotides read TGTGCCAGCAGCCAAGGAATGGGTCTAGCGTTTCTGTACCAAGAGACCCAGTACTTC. It codes for CASSQGMGLAFLYQETQYF.

This clonotype was seen ten or more times. The chain is built from TRBV10-3 and TRBJ2-1, with D tentatively TRBD1 (5 bases). This CDR3 spans 14 amino acids. V lost 3 bases and J 4 bases, leaving 10 bases between the germline ends. Germline-derived CDR1 and CDR2 are ENHRY and SYGVKD. CDR3 region: CAISDPRQYNEQFF. The CDR3 DNA reads TGTGCCATCAGTGACCCGAGACAGTACAATGAGCAGTTCTTC.

The rearrangement joins TRBV19 to TRBJ2-1; D possibly uses TRBD1 or TRBD2 (6 bases each). V was cut by 8 bases and J by 7 bases, with 12 bases left in between. Per germline, CDR1 LNHDA and CDR2 SQIVND (reference sequence). The CDR3 has 12 residues. CDR3 sequence reads: CASSWGANEQFF. CDR3 nucleotide sequence: TGTGCCAGTTCTTGGGGGGCAAATGAGCAGTTCTTC.

With regard to this clonotype: A much larger clone is a single base away; this may be a read error. The chain uses TRBV24-1 and TRBJ2-1, with TRBD2 as a possible D gene (5 bases). CDR1 and CDR2 from the germline V gene are KGHDR and SFDVKD. The CDR3 length is 15 residues. Trimming shortened V by 4 bases and J by 12 bases, and 21 bases separated the two germline ends. The CDR3 DNA reads as TGTGCCACCAGTGACCACCGAGCCGGGGAGTATGGGCAGTTCTTC. Its protein product is CATSDHRAGEYGQFF.

This clonotype has a count of ten or more. This chain links TRBV7-9 with TRBJ1-1, with D uncertain. Trimming removed 3 bases at V and 3 bases at J, with 5 bases between. The CDR3 is 12 amino acids. CDR1 and CDR2 from the germline V gene are SEHNR and FQNEAQ (reference sequence). The CDR3 bases are TGTGCCAGCAGCTTTTTCGACACTGAAGCTTTCTTT. Protein product: CASSFFDTEAFF.